This entry concerns a single T cell receptor beta chain. This clone was seen only once. Its cognate antigen has yet to be identified. No base quality information exists; no much larger clone differs at one position. The germline V gene supplies CDR1 SGHAT and CDR2 FQNNGV. The cysteine opens and the phenylalanine closes a CDR3 of 16 amino acids. Only CDR3 DNA remains: 48 bases, in frame from the first base. The junction shows trimming of 0 bases on V and 2 bases on J, plus 11 bases between the germline ends. The library was obtained by the immunoSEQ multiplex PCR assay. For the multiplex PCR, a mixture combining 60 forward primers for TCR Vbeta segments and 13 reverse primers for TCR Jbeta segments was used. Amplification of the CDR3 region of rearranged TCR beta genes was performed with a multiplex PCR assay on genomic DNA. On the Illumina HiSeq System, the amplified TCR beta libraries were sequenced as 87-base-pair reads. In the authors' own workflow: Across the 500 to 850 repertoires, a later analysis counted 80 million or so unique TCR beta chains, roughly 11 million of which were shared by at least two donors. Raw reads were error-corrected and collapsed into unique sequences by a nearest-neighbor algorithm in which closely related sequences were merged to remove PCR and sequencing errors. Alignment of CDR3 sequences to IMGT reference sequences was used to assign V, D and J gene segments. Each retained sequence needed at least a six-nucleotide match to both a V gene segment and a J gene segment. A rearrangement counted as productive if the CDR3 had no stop codons and remained in frame with V and J, and every other rearrangement counted as non-productive. Following IMGT convention, CDR3 was defined as the stretch from the second conserved V-encoded cysteine to the conserved J-encoded phenylalanine. The earlier analysis of fewer than 700 of the donors excluded sequences that lacked an unambiguous match to a single V gene segment. In an earlier analysis of about 590 of the donors, a V segment was called functional when productive rearrangements were above 56.7%, and segregating when the standard deviation between donors exceeded 5%. A statistical classification framework was developed to diagnose cytomegalovirus status using the catalog of TCR beta chain sequences. In a later analysis, TCR nucleotide sequences were compared against IMGT/GENE-DB human TR gene sequences so that V and J genes could be assigned. Using the TCRdist pipeline, a later analysis assigned CDR3 sequences along with most-parsimonious VDJ recombination scenarios. In a later analysis, each TCR beta chain was defined by its CDR3 amino acid sequence together with its V-gene family, and reads without a unique V-gene family were excluded. A later analysis removed 550 to 700 highly shared, low-generation-probability nucleotide sequences to deal with suspected cross-contamination and a sequencing artifact. In a later analysis, a clonal expansion index was calculated for each public chain from normalized within-repertoire ranks of inferred template counts. In a later analysis, generation probabilities were computed with a VDJ recombination model fitted to out-of-frame rearrangements, and the resulting probabilities were checked against IGoR. Hypergeometric tests were used in a later analysis to score TCR-TCR, TCR-HLA and TCR-CMV co-occurrence, with a repertoire-size bias correction applied to the TCR pairs. In a later analysis, false discovery rates were estimated by permuting HLA or CMV assignments 20 times. In a later analysis, co-occurring TCRs were grouped with DBSCAN, and TCRdist sequence similarity was added when clustering was performed within HLA-allele-positive subsets. Co-occurrence clustering excluded repertoires with fewer than 30,000 or more than 120,000 public chains, plus five with anomalous nucleotide sharing. TCRdb provides this immuneACCESS table in a form limited to in-frame rearrangements. Some clones are lacking; in checked studies, under half of them reflect an unresolved V gene, and why the rest are absent is not known. That table is the source of V, J and clone size, and D and trimming were worked out from the DNA. Recorded for this sample are 100,000 or so clones; around 80% of them occurred a single time. The ten largest clonotypes hold over 8% of the sample.

The cohort was made up of 500 to 800 healthy bone marrow donors. Cohort members were all nominally healthy when sampled, although unrecorded immune exposures were likely present. The donor tested CMV seropositive, placing the donor among the 250 to 300 seropositive members of the cohort. Every donor gave a peripheral blood sample, and the peripheral blood mononuclear cells from that sample were used for TCR beta sequencing. The Qiagen DNeasy Blood Extraction Kit was used to extract genomic DNA from the blood cell samples. The entry originates in a study of cytomegalovirus exposure and HLA in healthy donors (TCRdb year 2017). Context from the whole study: In an earlier analysis of 587 of the donors, around 290 Gb of sequence data and 117 million unique TCR beta sequences from about 179 million T cells were reported. Across 300 to 500 genotyped donors of the cohort, an average of approximately 220,000 unique TCR beta nucleotide sequences per donor were sequenced, and about a sixth of those sequences were non-productive. An earlier analysis of about 620 of the donors applied high-throughput TCR beta sequencing to assess whether each TCR beta V gene segment acted as functional or pseudogenic. All discovery cohort repertoires had been generated using a single sequencing platform. A later genetic analysis took genome-wide SNP genotypes for about 55% of the 666 donors and used that subset as a discovery cohort. The T cell repertoires of roughly 660 subjects were profiled by immunosequencing and related to cytomegalovirus serostatus. The study combined high-throughput TCR immunosequencing, statistical association of individual TCRs with disease status, and machine learning to predict cytomegalovirus infection status. Because of strong linkage in the cohort, roughly five DR-DQ haplotypes were treated as single units for association and clustering. To study patterns of TCR occurrence, a later analysis re-analyzed previously published TCR beta repertoires from hundreds of donors and added high-resolution HLA genotyping. The study aimed to test whether signatures of past pathogen exposure could be identified by cataloging public T cell receptors. Typing coverage varied by locus: roughly 629-630 donors for A, B, C, DRB1 and DQB1; more than 500 for DQA1; around 570 for DPA1; 450 to 480 for DPB1. Along with the approximately 700-subject first cohort, a separate validation cohort of over a hundred different subjects was used. Donor age, sex, ethnicity and CMV serostatus were compiled alongside the repertoire data. Among the approximately 420 genotyped donors, 75% to 90% belonged to the genetic ancestry cluster associated with self-reported Caucasian donors. An early release that covered approximately 600 HLA-typed donors contained about 300 gigabases of sequencing data and 65 million to 100 million unique TCR sequences. Class I and class II HLA loci were covered by the typing at four-digit resolution. The later analysis used no new phenotypic data to find candidate immune exposures, relying instead on TCR beta sequences and their occurrence across donors.

Overall results and qualifications from the work: CMV serostatus was the only immune exposure information available for the cohort. A cluster of highly shared sequence variants was judged likely to represent a technical artifact of the sequencing pipeline. A later analysis found that HLA-associated TCR beta chains were more clonally expanded and had lower generation probabilities than equally common non-associated chains. In the study, approximately 150 TCR beta chains were listed as associated with cytomegalovirus. According to a later genetic analysis, donors in an Asian-associated ancestry cluster had fewer N-insertions in productive TCRs than the approximately 630-donor mean. In a later analysis, most CMV-associated TCR beta chains were found to appear HLA-restricted, with HLA associations seemingly driven largely by CMV exposure. Correlated functional status among segregating V segments might reflect linkage disequilibrium, but an unknown experimental factor could not be ruled out. In vitro tests confirmed that a few of the cytomegalovirus-associated TCR beta chains recognize cytomegalovirus antigens. This cohort had only TCR beta chains sequenced, and the lack of alpha or paired-chain data limited which features could be detected. HLA typing was unavailable for some donors at each locus, so association tests used only the typed subset. The classifier was reported to diagnose cytomegalovirus status with high specificity and sensitivity in both the original and validation cohorts. The authors suggested that the approach could potentially be extended to other disease states and immunological phenotypes. At a false discovery rate of 0.05, a later analysis linked 15,000 to 20,000 TCR beta sequences to specific HLA alleles. Presence/absence analyses assumed roughly uniform sequencing depth across donors, an assumption that may not hold. According to a later analysis, TCR association rates differed among HLA loci, with DRB1 alleles showing the most associated TCRs and HLA-C alleles showing the fewest. Seventeen rarely observed V segments, including chromosome 9 orphons, were excluded from the earlier analysis of 550 to 700 of the donors because counts were too low. A further reported finding was that TCR beta sequences accurately predicted the HLA-A and HLA-B alleles for most subjects in the first cohort. Assigning TCR associations to individual alleles was difficult when HLA alleles, especially DR and DQ, strongly co-occurred. According to a later analysis, parvovirus B19, influenza, CMV and Epstein-Barr virus appeared linked to several top co-occurrence clusters. A later genetic analysis associated a missense DCLRE1C variant with V-gene and J-gene trimming of TCR beta chains, and an independent cohort replicated the association. Broadly in line with IMGT annotations, most TCR beta V segments showed up in productive rearrangements about 87% or about 30% of the time in an earlier analysis of several hundred of the donors. While some public TCRs were present in many individuals, most TCR sequences turned up only very rarely across donors. Some IMGT-functional V segments, including TRBV6-2 and TRBV6-3, could not be told apart with the 87-base-pair reads, so those segments were excluded.

The sequenced sample consisted of PBMCs. This clonotype was sampled from a man in his forties or fifties in good health and CMV-seropositive. This chain is built from TRBV11-2 and TRBJ1-3, with no D gene named confidently. The CDR3 sequence is CASSLDDRGPGNTIYF. The bases are TGTGCCAGCAGCTTAGACGATAGAGGGCCTGGAAACACCATATATTTT.